The 27 T cell receptor beta chains below come from one sample, sequenced in a study of spatial heterogeneity in lung cancer. Time point in this sample: sample taken at primary tumor resection. Via MiXCR, TCRdb re-called the 5' RACE reads, giving one row per CDR3 protein. The table lists 24,000 or so distinct CDR3 sequences, roughly 7.2% of them singletons. Source: PBMCs, taken at surgery. The receptors stem from a male donor with early-stage non-small cell lung cancer.

This clonotype was detected many times. This sequence joins TRBV20-1 and TRBJ2-1; D ambiguous. This CDR3 is 11 amino acids long. Deletions cut 5 bases from V and 7 bases from J, with 9 bases between. Germline-derived CDR1 and CDR2 are DFQATT and SNEGSKA (reference sequence). The CDR3 DNA reads as TGCAGTGCTCGTAATCGAAATGAGCAGTTCTTC. This gives the protein CSARNRNEQFF.

This clonotype was counted a few times. V gene TRBV19 combines with J gene TRBJ1-1; 8 nucleotides line up with TRBD1. Germline lookup yields CDR1 LNHDA and CDR2 SQIVND (reference sequence). V was pared by 5 bases and J by 7 bases, with 3 bases of the junction left unmatched. This CDR3 contains 12 residues. CDR3 sequence reads: CASSLGQGEAFF. The CDR3 DNA reads TGTGCCAGTAGTCTCGGACAGGGTGAAGCTTTCTTT. Drawing the rest from reference TRBV19 and TRBJ1-1, the complete variable domain is DGGITQSPKYLFRKEGQNVTLSCEQNLNHDAMYWYRQDPGQGLRLIYYSQIVNDFQKGDIAEGYSVSREKKESFPLTVTSAQKNPTAFYLCASSLGQGEAFFGQGTRLTVV.

This clonotype is medium-sized (0.01 to 0.1%). The V and J genes are TRBV11-2 and TRBJ2-7; D is possibly TRBD2 (6 bases). The CDR3 runs 12 residues. V was shortened by 1 base and J by 6 bases, with 7 bases between the two germline ends. In germline, CDR1 is SGHAT, CDR2 FQNNGV. The CDR3 nucleotides read TGTGCCAGCAGCTTAGCGGGAGCCGAGCAGTACTTC. Translating gives CASSLAGAEQYF.

This clonotype was counted ten times or more. V usage is TRBV29-1 and J usage is TRBJ2-3; D remains unclear. V was trimmed by 0 bases and J by 5 bases, leaving 3 bases between them. The CDR3 loop spans 11 amino acids. Germline CDR1 is SQVTM and CDR2 is ANQGSEA. CDR3 nucleotides: TGCAGCGTTGAAGATCGAGATACGCAGTATTTT. Its translation: CSVEDRDTQYF.

This clonotype was seen only a few times. The chain carries TRBV12-3 or TRBV12-4 and TRBJ1-1; D might be TRBD1 (6 bases). The CDR3 loop spans 15 amino acids. Trimming took 3 bases from V and 1 from J, leaving 12 bases between them. CDR3 sequence reads: CASSFKGVRNTEAFF. The CDR3 DNA is TGTGCCAGCAGTTTTAAGGGGGTTAGGAACACTGAAGCTTTCTTT.

This clonotype has ten or more counts. The gene calls are TRBV5-5 and TRBJ2-5; D not certain. In germline, CDR1 is SGHKS, CDR2 YYEKEE (reference sequence). This CDR3 has 14 amino acids. Trimming removed 4 bases at V and 0 bases at J, with 10 bases between. The CDR3 DNA reads TGTGCCAGCAGCCAGGACGGCTACCAAGAGACCCAGTACTTC. Translating gives CASSQDGYQETQYF.

The J gene is TRBJ2-7, the V gene TRBV7-8; D ambiguous. V was trimmed by 1 base and J by 3 bases, leaving 10 bases between them. This CDR3 contains 14 residues. The germline V gene has CDR1 SGHVS and CDR2 FQNEAQ. In DNA, the CDR3 is TGTGCCAGCAGCTTAGGCGGTACGGACTACGAGCAGTACTTC. Translating it yields CASSLGGTDYEQYF.

This clonotype was counted ten times or more. The chain uses TRBV19 and TRBJ2-1; TRBD2 matches 9 bases. The CDR3 extends over 16 amino acids. Per germline, CDR1 LNHDA and CDR2 SQIVND (reference sequence). The trim removed 4 bases at V and 4 bases at J, leaving 8 bases unmatched. CDR3 nucleotide sequence: TGTGCCAGTAGTAGTCTTAGCGGGAGCAGGTACAATGAGCAGTTCTTC. It translates to CASSSLSGSRYNEQFF.

This clonotype occurred many times. The V call is TRBV20-1, the J call TRBJ1-5; 11 bases agree with TRBD1. After removal of 6 bases from V and 1 base from J, the junction contained 2 bases not matched to a gene. Germline V lookup: CDR1 DFQATT, CDR2 SNEGSKA (reference sequence). The CDR3 is 14 amino acids. The CDR3 here is CSARTGGSNQPQHF. DNA of the CDR3: TGCAGTGCCCGGACAGGGGGCAGCAATCAGCCCCAGCATTTT.

This clonotype was observed at least ten times. The chain couples TRBV30 to TRBJ1-1; D is unclear. V was cut by 0 bases and J by 6 bases, with 14 bases left in between. Germline V lookup: CDR1 GTSNPN, CDR2 SVGIG (reference sequence). The CDR3 length is 14 residues. CDR3: CAWSVSSQKAEAFF. The CDR3 DNA sequence: TGTGCCTGGAGTGTAAGCAGTCAGAAGGCTGAAGCTTTCTTT.

The chain carries TRBV11-2 and TRBJ2-2, with D possibly being TRBD2 (6 bases). Germline CDR1 SGHAT, CDR2 FQNNGV. This CDR3 contains 15 residues. V lost 2 bases, J lost 2 bases, and 9 bases lay in between. CDR3 in DNA: TGTGCCAGCAGCTTATTAGCGGCTAACACCGGGGAGCTGTTTTTT. It translates to CASSLLAANTGELFF.

The chain combines TRBV6-1 with TRBJ1-1; D is ambiguous. V gave up 11 bases and J gave up 3 bases, with 10 bases separating them. The CDR3 has 11 amino acids. Germline V gene data show CDR1 as MNHNS and CDR2 as SASEGT. This chain's CDR3 is CAVRRYTEAFF. DNA for the CDR3: TGTGCCGTCCGACGGTACACTGAAGCTTTCTTT.

This clonotype was picked up many times. The rearrangement joins TRBV5-1 to TRBJ1-4, with D maybe TRBD1 (5 bases). Trimming took 1 base from V and 8 from J, leaving 15 bases between them. This CDR3 has 15 residues. Germline V gives CDR1 SGHRS, CDR2 YFSETQ. The CDR3 loop is CASSLNTGGDEKLFF. DNA for the CDR3: TGCGCCAGCAGCTTGAACACAGGAGGTGACGAAAAACTGTTTTTT. The full variable domain, completed using reference TRBV5-1 and TRBJ1-4, is KAGVTQTPRYLIKTRGQQVTLSCSPISGHRSVSWYQQTPGQGLQFLFEYFSETQRNKGNFPGRFSGRQFSNSRSEMNVSTLELGDSALYLCASSLNTGGDEKLFFGSGTQLSVL.

This clonotype was counted ten times or more. The rearrangement uses TRBV3-1 and TRBJ2-3, with 13 bases aligning to TRBD2. The CDR3 extends over 17 amino acids. With V trimmed by 2 bases and J by 2 bases, 4 bases remained unmatched. Germline values: CDR1 LGHDT, CDR2 YNNKEL (reference sequence). The CDR3 is CASSQRGTSGTTDTQYF. In DNA, the CDR3 is TGTGCCAGCAGCCAAAGAGGGACTAGCGGGACCACAGATACGCAGTATTTT.

By share, this clonotype counts as medium-sized. J is TRBJ1-2 and V is TRBV20-1, with 9 nucleotides matching TRBD1. The CDR3 is 13 amino acids. V trimming: 5 bases; J trimming: 2 bases; junction bases outside the gene matches: 3. Germline V gene lookup returns CDR1 DFQATT and CDR2 SNEGSKA (reference sequence). CDR3 in amino acids: CSAFGQGNYGYTF. Here the CDR3 DNA reads TGCAGTGCTTTCGGACAGGGGAACTATGGCTACACCTTC.

This clonotype has ten or more counts. The V gene is TRBV11-1, the J gene TRBJ2-2; D possibly matches TRBD1 or TRBD2 (6 bases each). The CDR3 covers 14 residues. Looked up from germline, CDR1 is SGHAT and CDR2 is FQDESV (reference sequence). V was pared by 4 bases and J by 4 bases, with 10 bases between. The CDR3 protein is CASSSGAFTGELFF. As DNA, the CDR3 is TGTGCCAGCAGCTCGGGGGCTTTCACCGGGGAGCTGTTTTTT.

This clonotype was recorded many times. V usage is TRBV2 and J usage is TRBJ2-1; D is possibly TRBD2 (6 bases). In germline, CDR1 is SNHLY, CDR2 FYNNEI. The V end lost 1 base, the J end lost 9 bases, and 19 bases lay between the germline ends. CDR3 size: 16 residues. The CDR3 sequence is CASSEESTRVGAEQFF. The CDR3 bases are TGTGCCAGCAGTGAAGAGTCGACTAGAGTTGGTGCTGAGCAGTTCTTC.

In this sample, this clonotype turned up many times. The genes are TRBV15 and TRBJ2-3; D ambiguous. Germline assignment: CDR1 LNHNV and CDR2 YYDKDF (reference sequence). With 9 bases removed from V and 0 bases from J, the gap between germline ends came to 10 bases. CDR3 size: 13 residues. The CDR3 here is CATRAYSTDTQYF. The CDR3 nucleotides are TGTGCCACTAGAGCCTACAGCACAGATACGCAGTATTTT.

This clonotype came up many times. The chain links TRBV20-1 to TRBJ2-1; D remains unclear. The CDR3 totals 14 residues. Germline V gives CDR1 DFQATT, CDR2 SNEGSKA (reference sequence). V lost 5 bases, J lost 3 bases, and 14 bases lay in between. The CDR3 spells CSAVSPPDYNEQFF. CDR3 DNA sequence: TGCAGTGCTGTGAGCCCTCCTGACTACAATGAGCAGTTCTTC.

This clonotype was found a few times. The CDR3 here is CASGHPNRGNEQYF. Here the CDR3 DNA reads TGTGCCAGCGGTCACCCGAACAGGGGGAACGAGCAGTACTTC. The chain uses TRBV6-2 or TRBV6-3 and TRBJ2-7; 8 bases align to TRBD1. Trimming took 8 bases from V and 5 from J; bases not matched to a gene: 11. The CDR3 has 14 residues. Per the germline V gene, CDR1 is MNHEY and CDR2 is SVGEGT.

This clonotype was seen at least ten times. This chain connects TRBV7-8 to TRBJ2-3, with D possibly TRBD1 on 5 matching bases. The CDR3 covers 17 residues. V dropped 5 bases and J dropped 0 bases, with 18 bases sitting between them. In germline, CDR1 is SGHVS, CDR2 FQNEAQ. CDR3 loop: CASSRHGADISTDTQYF. In DNA form, the CDR3 reads TGTGCCAGCAGCCGACATGGGGCCGACATTAGCACAGATACGCAGTATTTT.

This clonotype appeared many times. Its ends do not fully match the called genes, so a read error is possible. The rearrangement links TRBV18 to TRBJ1-5; D uncertain. CDR1 KGHSH and CDR2 LQKENI come from the germline V gene. The CDR3 runs 14 residues. The CDR3 bases are TGTGCCAGCTCTCCACCTGGGCCCAATCAGCCCCAGCATTTT. Translation gives CASSPPGPNQPQHF. The variable domain in full, completed from reference TRBV18 and TRBJ1-5, reads NAGVMQNPRHLVRRRGQEARLRCSPMKGHSHVYWYRQLPEEGLKFMVYLQKENIIDESGMPKERFSAEFPKEGPSILRIQQVVRGDSAAYFCASSPPGPNQPQHFGDGTRLSIL.

The rearrangement links TRBV20-1 to TRBJ2-3, with D perhaps assigned TRBD1 or TRBD2 (7 bases each). The CDR3 is 17 residues long. With 5 bases removed from V and 0 bases from J, the gap between germline ends came to 21 bases. Germline values: CDR1 DFQATT, CDR2 SNEGSKA (reference sequence). The CDR3 nucleotides are TGCAGTGCTCCAGGGGGGAAGGGGAGGGCTAGCACAGATACGCAGTATTTT. Translating gives CSAPGGKGRASTDTQYF.

The sample holds a few counts of this clonotype. The chain links TRBV12-3 or TRBV12-4 to TRBJ1-3; D unresolved. V gave up 6 bases and J gave up 2 bases, with 11 bases separating them. The CDR3 consists of 14 residues. Here the CDR3 reads CASSPTGTGNTIYF. The CDR3 nucleotides are TGTGCCAGCAGCCCGACTGGGACTGGAAACACCATATATTTT.

This clonotype is medium-sized within its sample. The V gene is TRBV5-1, the J gene TRBJ1-5, with 10 nucleotides matching TRBD1. CDR3 length equals 14 residues. Per the germline V gene, CDR1 is SGHRS and CDR2 is YFSETQ. V lost 4 bases and J lost 10; bases outside the gene matches: 8. This CDR3 reads CASSLGQGGEPQHF. The CDR3 region has the DNA TGCGCCAGCAGCCTCGGACAGGGGGGCGAACCCCAGCATTTT.

The J gene is TRBJ2-7, the V gene TRBV5-1; 7 positions match TRBD1. Germline loops: CDR1 SGHRS, CDR2 YFSETQ. Trimming took 2 bases from V and 5 from J; bases not matched to a gene: 4. This CDR3 has 13 residues. The DNA of the CDR3 is TGCGCCAGCAGCTTCAACAGGGGCCACGAGCAGTACTTC. Translating it yields CASSFNRGHEQYF.

The chain links TRBV20-1 to TRBJ2-6; D is undetermined. This CDR3 is 13 amino acids long. Trimming cost V 5 bases and J 0 bases, with 5 bases left between them. Germline-derived CDR1 and CDR2 are DFQATT and SNEGSKA (reference sequence). The CDR3 DNA reads as TGCAGTGCTTCGCCCTCTGGGGCCAACGTCCTGACTTTC. Translated, it gives CSASPSGANVLTF.